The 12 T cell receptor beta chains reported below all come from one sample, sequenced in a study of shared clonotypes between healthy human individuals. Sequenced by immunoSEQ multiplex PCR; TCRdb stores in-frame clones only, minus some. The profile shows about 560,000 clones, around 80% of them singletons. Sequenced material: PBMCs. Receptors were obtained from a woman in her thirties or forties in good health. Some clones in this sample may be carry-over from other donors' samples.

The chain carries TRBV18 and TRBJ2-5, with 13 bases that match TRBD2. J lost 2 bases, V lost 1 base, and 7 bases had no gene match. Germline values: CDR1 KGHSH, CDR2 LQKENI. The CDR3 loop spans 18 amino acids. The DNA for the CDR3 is TGTGCCAGCTCACCACGGACTAGCGGGAGTTTATGGCAAGAGACCCAGTACTTC. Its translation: CASSPRTSGSLWQETQYF.

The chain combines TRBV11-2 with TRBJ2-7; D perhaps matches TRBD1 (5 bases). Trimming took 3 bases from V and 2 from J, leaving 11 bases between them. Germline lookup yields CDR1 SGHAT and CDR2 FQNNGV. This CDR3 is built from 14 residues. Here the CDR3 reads CASSFTTAPYEQYF. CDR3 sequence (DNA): TGTGCCAGCAGCTTTACGACAGCCCCCTACGAGCAGTACTTC.

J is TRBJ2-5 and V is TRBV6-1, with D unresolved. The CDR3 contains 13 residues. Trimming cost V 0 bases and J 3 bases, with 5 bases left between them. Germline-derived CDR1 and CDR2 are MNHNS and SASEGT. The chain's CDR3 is CASSEAPEETQYF. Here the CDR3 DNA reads TGTGCCAGCAGTGAAGCCCCCGAAGAGACCCAGTACTTC.

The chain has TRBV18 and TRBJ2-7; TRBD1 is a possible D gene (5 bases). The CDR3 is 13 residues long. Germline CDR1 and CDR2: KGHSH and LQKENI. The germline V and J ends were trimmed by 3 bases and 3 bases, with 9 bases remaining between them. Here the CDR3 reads CASSPRDRYEQYF. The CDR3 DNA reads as TGTGCCAGCTCACCCAGGGATCGCTACGAGCAGTACTTC.

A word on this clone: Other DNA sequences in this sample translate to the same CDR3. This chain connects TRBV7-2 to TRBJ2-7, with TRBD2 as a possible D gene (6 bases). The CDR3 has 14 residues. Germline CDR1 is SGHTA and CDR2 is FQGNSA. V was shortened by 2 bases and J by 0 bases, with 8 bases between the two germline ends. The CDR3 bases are TGTGCCAGCAGCTTACGGCGGGACTCCTACGAGCAGTACTTC. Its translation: CASSLRRDSYEQYF.

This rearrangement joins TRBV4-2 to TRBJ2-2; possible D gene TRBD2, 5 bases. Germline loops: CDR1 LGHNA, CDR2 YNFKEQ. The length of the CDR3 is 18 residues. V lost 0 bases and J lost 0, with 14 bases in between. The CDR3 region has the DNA TGTGCCAGCAGCCAAGATCTGGGAGCGCTTGCGAACACCGGGGAGCTGTTTTTT. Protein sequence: CASSQDLGALANTGELFF.

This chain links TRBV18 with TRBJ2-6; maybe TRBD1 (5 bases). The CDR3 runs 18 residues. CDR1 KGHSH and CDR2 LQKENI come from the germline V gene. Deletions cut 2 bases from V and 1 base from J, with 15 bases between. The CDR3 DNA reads TGTGCCAGCTCACCATGGACAAGTTCCCAATCTGGGGCCAACGTCCTGACTTTC. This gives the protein CASSPWTSSQSGANVLTF.

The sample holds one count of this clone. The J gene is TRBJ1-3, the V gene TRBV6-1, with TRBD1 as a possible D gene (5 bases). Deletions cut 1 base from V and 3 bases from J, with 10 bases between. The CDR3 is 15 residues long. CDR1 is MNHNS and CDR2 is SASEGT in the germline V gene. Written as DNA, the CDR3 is TGTGCCAGCAGTGAAGTTTGGGGGAGTGGAAACACCATATATTTT. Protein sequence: CASSEVWGSGNTIYF.

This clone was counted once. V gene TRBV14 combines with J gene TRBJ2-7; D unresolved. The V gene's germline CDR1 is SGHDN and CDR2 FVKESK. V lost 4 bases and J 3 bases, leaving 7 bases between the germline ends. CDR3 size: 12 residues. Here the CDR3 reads CASSLGFYEQYF. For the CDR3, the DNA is TGTGCCAGCAGCCTAGGATTCTACGAGCAGTACTTC.

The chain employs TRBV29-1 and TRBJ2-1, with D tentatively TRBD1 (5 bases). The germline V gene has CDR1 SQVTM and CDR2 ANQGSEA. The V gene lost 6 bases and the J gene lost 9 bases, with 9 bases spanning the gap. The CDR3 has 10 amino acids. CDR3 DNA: TGCAGCGTCAGGGATTCTGAGCAGTTCTTC. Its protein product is CSVRDSEQFF.

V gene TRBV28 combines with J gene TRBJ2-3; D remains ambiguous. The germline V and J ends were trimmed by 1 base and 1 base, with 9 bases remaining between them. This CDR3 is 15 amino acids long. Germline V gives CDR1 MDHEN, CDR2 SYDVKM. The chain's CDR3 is CASSLLGERTDTQYF. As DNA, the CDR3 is TGTGCCAGCAGTTTATTAGGAGAGCGCACAGATACGCAGTATTTT.

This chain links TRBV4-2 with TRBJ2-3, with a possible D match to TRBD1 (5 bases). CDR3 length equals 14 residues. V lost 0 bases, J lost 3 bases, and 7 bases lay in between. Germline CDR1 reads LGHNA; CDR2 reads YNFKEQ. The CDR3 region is CASSQDRGTDTQYF. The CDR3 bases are TGTGCCAGCAGCCAAGATAGGGGTACAGATACGCAGTATTTT.